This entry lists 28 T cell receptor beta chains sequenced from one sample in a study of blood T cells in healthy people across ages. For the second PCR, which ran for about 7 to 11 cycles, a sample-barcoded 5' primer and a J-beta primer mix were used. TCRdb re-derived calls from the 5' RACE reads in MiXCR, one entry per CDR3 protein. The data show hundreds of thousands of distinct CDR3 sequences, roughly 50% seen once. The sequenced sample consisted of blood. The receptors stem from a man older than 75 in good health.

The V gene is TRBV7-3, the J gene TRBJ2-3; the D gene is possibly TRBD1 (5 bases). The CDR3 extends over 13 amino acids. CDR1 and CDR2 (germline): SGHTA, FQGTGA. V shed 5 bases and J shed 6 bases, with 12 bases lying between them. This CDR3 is CASSHTGLDTQYF. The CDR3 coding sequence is TGTGCCAGCAGCCATACAGGTCTGGATACGCAGTATTTT.

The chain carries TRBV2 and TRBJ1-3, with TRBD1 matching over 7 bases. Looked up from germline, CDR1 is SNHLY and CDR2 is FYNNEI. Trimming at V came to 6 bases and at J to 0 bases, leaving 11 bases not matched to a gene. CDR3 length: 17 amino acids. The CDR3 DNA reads TGTGCCAGCAGCGCTCTACAGGGGATAAACTCTGGAAACACCATATATTTT. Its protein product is CASSALQGINSGNTIYF.

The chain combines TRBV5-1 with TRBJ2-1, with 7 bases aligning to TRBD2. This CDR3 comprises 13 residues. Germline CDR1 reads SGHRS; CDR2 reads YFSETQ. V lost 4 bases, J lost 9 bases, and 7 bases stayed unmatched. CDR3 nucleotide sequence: TGCGCCAGCAGCCTCCTAGCGGACGGTGAGCAGTTCTTC. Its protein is CASSLLADGEQFF.

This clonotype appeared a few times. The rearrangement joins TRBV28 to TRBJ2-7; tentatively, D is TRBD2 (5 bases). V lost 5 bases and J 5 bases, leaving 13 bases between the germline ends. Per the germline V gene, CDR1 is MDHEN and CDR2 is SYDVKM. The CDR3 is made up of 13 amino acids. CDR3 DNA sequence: TGTGCCAGCAGTCCCCCGGGGATCGACGAGCAGTACTTC. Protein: CASSPPGIDEQYF.

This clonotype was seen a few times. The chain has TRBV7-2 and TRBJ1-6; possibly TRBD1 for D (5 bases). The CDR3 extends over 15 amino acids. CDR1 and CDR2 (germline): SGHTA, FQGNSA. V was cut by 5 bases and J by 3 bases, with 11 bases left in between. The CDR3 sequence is CASSPGGVYNSPLHF. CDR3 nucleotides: TGTGCCAGCAGCCCCGGGGGAGTCTATAATTCACCCCTCCACTTT.

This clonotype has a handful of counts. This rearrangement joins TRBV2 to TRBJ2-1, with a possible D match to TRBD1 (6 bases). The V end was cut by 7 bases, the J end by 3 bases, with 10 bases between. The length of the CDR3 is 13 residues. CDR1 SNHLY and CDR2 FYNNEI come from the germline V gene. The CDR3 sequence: CASITRGYNEQFF. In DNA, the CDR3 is TGTGCCAGCATCACCAGGGGCTACAATGAGCAGTTCTTC.

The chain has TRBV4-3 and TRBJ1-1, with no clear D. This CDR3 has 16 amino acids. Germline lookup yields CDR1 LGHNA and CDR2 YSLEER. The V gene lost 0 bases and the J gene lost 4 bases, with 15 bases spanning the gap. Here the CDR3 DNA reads TGCGCCAGCAGCCAAGAAGGGCTGGCGGGCTCCACTGAAGCTTTCTTT. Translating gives CASSQEGLAGSTEAFF.

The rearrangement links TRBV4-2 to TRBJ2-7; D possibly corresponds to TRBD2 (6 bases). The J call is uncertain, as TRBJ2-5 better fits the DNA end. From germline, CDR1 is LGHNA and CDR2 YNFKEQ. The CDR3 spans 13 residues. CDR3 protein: CASSQYGSETQYF. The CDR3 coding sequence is TGTGCCAGCAGCCAATACGGGAGTGAGACCCAGTACTTC.

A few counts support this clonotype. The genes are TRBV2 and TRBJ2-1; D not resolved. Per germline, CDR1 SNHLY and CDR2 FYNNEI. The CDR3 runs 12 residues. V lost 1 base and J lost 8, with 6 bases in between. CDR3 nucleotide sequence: TGTGCCAGCAGTGAAGGAGGCGATGAGCAGTTCTTC. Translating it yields CASSEGGDEQFF.

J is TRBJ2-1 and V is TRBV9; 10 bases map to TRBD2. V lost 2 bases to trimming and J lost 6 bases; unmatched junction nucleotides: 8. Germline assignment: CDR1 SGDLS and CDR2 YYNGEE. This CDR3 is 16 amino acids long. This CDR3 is CASSVRAGGPSNEQFF. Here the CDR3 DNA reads TGTGCCAGCAGCGTGCGAGCGGGAGGGCCATCCAATGAGCAGTTCTTC.

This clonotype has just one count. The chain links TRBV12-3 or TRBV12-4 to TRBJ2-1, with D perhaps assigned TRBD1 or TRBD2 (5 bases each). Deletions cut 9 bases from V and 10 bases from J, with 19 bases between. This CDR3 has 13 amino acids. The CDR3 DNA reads TGTGCCAGTAGTCCGGGCCCCCGGGGCGAGCAGTTCTTC. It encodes CASSPGPRGEQFF.

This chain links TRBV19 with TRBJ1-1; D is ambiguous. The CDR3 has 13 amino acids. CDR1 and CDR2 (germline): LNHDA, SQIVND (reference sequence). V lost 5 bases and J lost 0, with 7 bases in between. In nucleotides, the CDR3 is TGTGCCAGTAGTTACGGGGTGAACACTGAAGCTTTCTTT. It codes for CASSYGVNTEAFF.

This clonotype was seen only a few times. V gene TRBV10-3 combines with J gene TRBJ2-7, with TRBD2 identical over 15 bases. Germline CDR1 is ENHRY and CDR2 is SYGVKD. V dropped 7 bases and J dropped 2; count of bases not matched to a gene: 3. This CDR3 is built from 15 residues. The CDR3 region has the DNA TGTGCCATCAAGAGGACTAGCGGGAGGGCCTACGAGCAGTACTTC. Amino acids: CAIKRTSGRAYEQYF.

CDR3 in amino acids: CASSPKGSAPLRSSYNEQFF. CDR3 bases: TGTGCCAGCAGTCCCAAGGGCTCGGCCCCCCTTAGGAGCTCCTACAATGAGCAGTTCTTC. The chain links TRBV27 to TRBJ2-1; D not resolved. Germline assignment: CDR1 MNHEY and CDR2 SMNVEV (reference sequence). The CDR3 consists of 20 residues. With 5 bases removed from V and 0 bases from J, the gap between germline ends came to 26 bases.

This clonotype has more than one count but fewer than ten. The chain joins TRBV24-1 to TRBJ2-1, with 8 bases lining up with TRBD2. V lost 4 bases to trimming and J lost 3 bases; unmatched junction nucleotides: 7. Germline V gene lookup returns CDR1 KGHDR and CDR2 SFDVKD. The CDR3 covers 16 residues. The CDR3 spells CATSERTSGYYNEQFF. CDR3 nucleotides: TGTGCCACCAGTGAGCGTACTAGCGGATACTACAATGAGCAGTTCTTC.

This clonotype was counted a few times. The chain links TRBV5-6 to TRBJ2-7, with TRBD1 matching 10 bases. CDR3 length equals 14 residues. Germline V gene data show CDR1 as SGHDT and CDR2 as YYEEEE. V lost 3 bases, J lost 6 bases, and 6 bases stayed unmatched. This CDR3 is CASSSGTGVPEQYF. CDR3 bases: TGTGCCAGCAGCTCCGGGACAGGGGTTCCCGAGCAGTACTTC.

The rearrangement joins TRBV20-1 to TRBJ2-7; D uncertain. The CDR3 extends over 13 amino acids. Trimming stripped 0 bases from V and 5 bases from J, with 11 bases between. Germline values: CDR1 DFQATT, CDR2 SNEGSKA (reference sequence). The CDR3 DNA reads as TGCAGTGCTAGAGACCCCCCCTCAGACGAGCAGTACTTC. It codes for CSARDPPSDEQYF.

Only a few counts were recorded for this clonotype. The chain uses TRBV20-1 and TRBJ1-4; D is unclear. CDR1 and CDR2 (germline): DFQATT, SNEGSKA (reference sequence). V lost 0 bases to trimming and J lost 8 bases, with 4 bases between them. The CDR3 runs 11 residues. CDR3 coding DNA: TGCAGTGCTAGAGACCGGGAAAAACTGTTTTTT. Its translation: CSARDREKLFF.

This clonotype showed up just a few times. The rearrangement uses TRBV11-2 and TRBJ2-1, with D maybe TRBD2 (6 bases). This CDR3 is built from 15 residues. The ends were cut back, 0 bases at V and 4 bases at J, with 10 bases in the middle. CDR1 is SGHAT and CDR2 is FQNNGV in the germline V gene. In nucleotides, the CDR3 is TGTGCCAGCAGCTTAGATAGGGGAGGTTACAATGAGCAGTTCTTC. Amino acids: CASSLDRGGYNEQFF.

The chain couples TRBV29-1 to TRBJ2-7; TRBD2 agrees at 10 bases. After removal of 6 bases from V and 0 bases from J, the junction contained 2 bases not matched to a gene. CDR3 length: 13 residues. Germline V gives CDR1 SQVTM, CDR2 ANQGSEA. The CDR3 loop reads CSVGLAVSYEQYF. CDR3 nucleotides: TGCAGCGTAGGACTAGCGGTCTCCTACGAGCAGTACTTC.

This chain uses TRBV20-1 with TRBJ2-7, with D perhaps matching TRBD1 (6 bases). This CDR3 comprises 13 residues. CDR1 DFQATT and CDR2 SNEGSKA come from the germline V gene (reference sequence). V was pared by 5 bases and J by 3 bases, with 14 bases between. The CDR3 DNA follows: TGCAGTGCTTTCCGGGACAACCTCTACGAGCAGTACTTC. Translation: CSAFRDNLYEQYF.

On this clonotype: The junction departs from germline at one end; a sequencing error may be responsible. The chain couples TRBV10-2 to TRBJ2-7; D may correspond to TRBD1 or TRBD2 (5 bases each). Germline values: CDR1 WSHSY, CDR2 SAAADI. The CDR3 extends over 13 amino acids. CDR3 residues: CASQAVGTPEQYF. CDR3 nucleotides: TGTGCCAGCCAGGCGGTGGGGACGCCGGAGCAGTACTTC.

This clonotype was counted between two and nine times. The CDR3, as DNA: TGTGCCAGCAGCGTAGGGTTTACCTACAATGAGCAGTTCTTC. It specifies CASSVGFTYNEQFF. The V call is TRBV9, the J call TRBJ2-1; D is uncertain. The CDR3 has 14 amino acids. Deletions cut 0 bases from V and 2 bases from J, with 6 bases between. The germline V gene encodes CDR1 SGDLS and CDR2 YYNGEE.

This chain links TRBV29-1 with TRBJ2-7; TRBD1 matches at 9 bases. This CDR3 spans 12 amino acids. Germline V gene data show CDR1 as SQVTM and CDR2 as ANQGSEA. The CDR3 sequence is CRGGTGIDEQYF. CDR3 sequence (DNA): TGCCGCGGAGGGACAGGGATCGACGAGCAGTACTTC.

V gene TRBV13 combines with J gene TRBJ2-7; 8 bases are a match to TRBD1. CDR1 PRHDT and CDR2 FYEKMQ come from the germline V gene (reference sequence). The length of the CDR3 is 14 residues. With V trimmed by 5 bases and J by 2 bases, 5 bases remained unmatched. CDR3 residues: CASSPTGETYEQYF. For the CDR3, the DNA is TGTGCCAGCAGCCCGACAGGGGAAACCTACGAGCAGTACTTC.

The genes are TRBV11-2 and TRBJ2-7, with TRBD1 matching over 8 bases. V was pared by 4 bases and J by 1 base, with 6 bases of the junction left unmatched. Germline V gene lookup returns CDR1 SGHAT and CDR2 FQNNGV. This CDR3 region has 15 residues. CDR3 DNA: TGTGCCAGCAGCTATGACAGGGGCTTTTCCTACGAGCAGTACTTC. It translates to CASSYDRGFSYEQYF.

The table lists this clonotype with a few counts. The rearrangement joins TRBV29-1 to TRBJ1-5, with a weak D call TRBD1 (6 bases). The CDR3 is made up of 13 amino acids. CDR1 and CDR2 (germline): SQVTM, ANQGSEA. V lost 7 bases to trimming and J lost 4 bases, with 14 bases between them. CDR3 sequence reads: CSAATGGNQPQHF. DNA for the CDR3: TGCAGCGCAGCGACAGGAGGAAATCAGCCCCAGCATTTT.

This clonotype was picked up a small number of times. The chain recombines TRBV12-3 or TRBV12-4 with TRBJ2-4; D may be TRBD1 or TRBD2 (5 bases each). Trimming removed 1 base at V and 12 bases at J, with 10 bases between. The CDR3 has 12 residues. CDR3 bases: TGTGCCAGCAGTTTAGAGAGGGGTGCTCAGTACTTC. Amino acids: CASSLERGAQYF.